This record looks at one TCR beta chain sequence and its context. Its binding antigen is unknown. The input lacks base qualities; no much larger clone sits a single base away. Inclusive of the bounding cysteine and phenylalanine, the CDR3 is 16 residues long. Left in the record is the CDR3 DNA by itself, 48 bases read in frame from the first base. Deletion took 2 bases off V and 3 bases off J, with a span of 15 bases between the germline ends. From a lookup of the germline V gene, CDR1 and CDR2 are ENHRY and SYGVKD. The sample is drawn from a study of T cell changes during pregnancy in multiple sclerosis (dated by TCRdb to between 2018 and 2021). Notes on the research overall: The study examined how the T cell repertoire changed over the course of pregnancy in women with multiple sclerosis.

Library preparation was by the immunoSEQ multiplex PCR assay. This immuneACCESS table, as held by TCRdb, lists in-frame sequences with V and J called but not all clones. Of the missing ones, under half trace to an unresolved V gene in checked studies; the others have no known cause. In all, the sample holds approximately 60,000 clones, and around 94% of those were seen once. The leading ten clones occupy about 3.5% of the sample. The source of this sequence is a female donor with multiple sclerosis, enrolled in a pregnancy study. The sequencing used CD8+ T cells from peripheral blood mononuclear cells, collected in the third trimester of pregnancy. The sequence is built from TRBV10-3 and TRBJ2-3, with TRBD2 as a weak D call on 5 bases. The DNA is TGTGCCATCAGTGAGGAGGGCCGGCTGGAGACAGATACGCAGTATTTT. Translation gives CAISEEGRLETDTQYF.